This T cell receptor (beta chain) was observed in a study of blood T cells in healthy people across ages. Findings and limits, study-wide: Older age coincided with a roughly linear decline in TCR beta diversity per million T cells.

Note on this clonotype: No antigen is known for it.

A second PCR, run for about 7 to 12 cycles, used a sample-barcoded 5' primer plus a J-beta primer mix. MiXCR, run by TCRdb on the 5' RACE reads, gives a single entry per CDR3 protein. The table shows about 730,000 distinct CDR3 sequences, with roughly 43% occurring only once. The TCR was taken from a woman aged 55-69 years in good health. Sequences were obtained from blood.

In DNA form, the CDR3 reads TGCAGTGCTAAACACGTCATACGGGGGGAGCTTGCAACTAATGAAAAACTGTTTTTT. Translation: CSAKHVIRGELATNEKLFF. The chain has TRBV20-1 and TRBJ1-4, with a tentative D call TRBD1 (5 bases). The CDR3 has 19 residues. The germline V gene encodes CDR1 DFQATT and CDR2 SNEGSKA (reference sequence). The ends were cut back, 4 bases at V and 0 bases at J, with 24 bases in the middle.